In its sample, the clone carrying this TCR beta chain was seen once. The sample originates from a study of T cell responses to AZD1222 COVID-19 vaccine. Repertoires were generated with immunoSEQ multiplex PCR, while TCRdb's copy carries only in-frame clones and drops some. Among 90,000 to 110,000 clones listed, about 85% were seen once. V was clipped by 7 bases and J by 0 bases, with 7 bases between them. This CDR3 has 13 residues. Germline V gives CDR1 LNHDA, CDR2 SQIVND (reference sequence). This sequence was found in an adult in good health. The sample consisted of peripheral blood, taken on day 0 of AZD1222 vaccination. V usage is TRBV19 and J usage is TRBJ1-5; no reliable D call. The CDR3 here is CASKRDSNQPQHF. DNA of the CDR3: TGTGCCAGTAAACGAGATAGCAATCAGCCCCAGCATTTT.